The 11 T cell receptor beta chains listed next were all sequenced from one sample in a study of cytomegalovirus exposure and HLA in healthy donors. Sequencing used immunoSEQ multiplex PCR; TCRdb keeps in-frame clones, though not all of them. The table has 150,000 to 200,000 clones, around 90% seen once. The sample taken for sequencing was PBMCs. These receptors originate from a man in his late teens or twenties in good health and CMV-seronegative.

The CDR3 loop reads CASSPGQLSSYEQYV. CDR3 bases: TGTGCCAGCAGCCCCGGACAGTTAAGCTCCTACGAGCAGTACGTC. V and J are TRBV28 and TRBJ2-7, with D perhaps TRBD1 (6 bases). Between the trimmed V and J ends, which lost 6 bases and 0 bases, there was a span of 15 bases. CDR1 and CDR2 from the germline V gene are MDHEN and SYDVKM. This CDR3 contains 15 residues.

This chain joins TRBV28 and TRBJ1-6, with TRBD1 identical over 7 bases. V shed 4 bases, J shed 7 bases, and the junction held 10 bases outside the gene matches. Per the germline V gene, CDR1 is MDHEN and CDR2 is SYDVKM. The CDR3 sequence is 16 residues long. The CDR3 sequence is CASSSRQGSINSPLHF. The CDR3 coding sequence is TGTGCCAGCAGTTCCCGACAGGGATCCATCAATTCACCCCTCCACTTT.

CDR3 in DNA: TGTGCCAGCAGCTTAGCCGGGAGCCAGTACGAGCAGTACTTC. Translation gives CASSLAGSQYEQYF. The rearrangement joins TRBV7-2 to TRBJ2-7, with TRBD2 as a possible D gene (6 bases). The V end lost 0 bases, the J end lost 4 bases, and 10 bases lay between the germline ends. CDR3 length: 14 amino acids. The germline gives CDR1 SGHTA, CDR2 FQGNSA.

The chain employs TRBV10-3 and TRBJ1-1; no clear D. The V end was cut by 6 bases, the J end by 1 base, with 9 bases between. This CDR3 has 13 residues. Looked up from germline, CDR1 is ENHRY and CDR2 is SYGVKD. The CDR3 bases are TGTGCCATCAGGAGGGCGGGGAACACTGAAGCTTTCTTT. Its translation is CAIRRAGNTEAFF.

The V and J genes are TRBV5-6 and TRBJ2-3; TRBD2 is a possible D gene (5 bases). The CDR3 runs 17 residues. With 1 base removed from V and 5 bases from J, the gap between germline ends came to 20 bases. From germline, CDR1 is SGHDT and CDR2 YYEEEE. CDR3 residues: CASSLRFVEDLRDTQYF. CDR3 nucleotides: TGTGCCAGCAGCTTGCGCTTTGTGGAGGACTTGAGAGATACGCAGTATTTT.

The CDR3 sequence is CASSSEQGPSLTDTQYF. CDR3 bases: TGTGCCAGCAGTTCAGAACAGGGACCCTCACTCACAGATACGCAGTATTTT. The chain joins TRBV7-6 to TRBJ2-3; tentatively, D is TRBD1 (6 bases). Germline CDR1 is SGHVS and CDR2 is FNYEAQ. The CDR3 contains 17 residues. Between the trimmed V and J ends, which lost 6 bases and 2 bases, there was a span of 21 bases.

The sample holds one count of this clone. This sequence joins TRBV5-1 and TRBJ2-1, with D tentatively TRBD2 (5 bases). The CDR3 extends over 12 amino acids. V lost 3 bases and J 8 bases, leaving 9 bases between the germline ends. CDR1 and CDR2 (germline): SGHRS, YFSETQ. The CDR3 DNA sequence: TGCGCCAGCAGCTCGGGGTCCCATGAGCAGTTCTTC. Translated: CASSSGSHEQFF.

V and J are TRBV4-1 and TRBJ1-1; the D gene is possibly TRBD1 (5 bases). V shed 1 base and J shed 6 bases, with 15 bases lying between them. Germline CDR1 is MGHRA and CDR2 is YSYEKL. This CDR3 is built from 15 residues. This CDR3 reads CASSQASLTGSEAFF. CDR3 DNA: TGCGCCAGCAGCCAAGCCTCCCTAACAGGTTCTGAAGCTTTCTTT.

The V call is TRBV19, the J call TRBJ2-1; 7 bases agree with TRBD1. The CDR3 totals 16 residues. Germline V lookup: CDR1 LNHDA, CDR2 SQIVND (reference sequence). The V segment lost 5 bases and the J segment 5 bases; nucleotides outside the gene matches: 12. The CDR3, as DNA: TGTGCCAGTAGTTTCGAGGGGGCCGTGTACAACAATGAGCAGTTCTTC. Translation: CASSFEGAVYNNEQFF.

The chain employs TRBV5-1 and TRBJ2-2; 9 bases line up with TRBD2. The CDR3 has 18 residues. Germline loops: CDR1 SGHRS, CDR2 YFSETQ. V was pared by 0 bases and J by 3 bases, with 9 bases of the junction left unmatched. Here the CDR3 reads CASSLGGQRGDYTGELFF. DNA of the CDR3: TGCGCCAGCAGCTTGGGAGGCCAGCGGGGGGACTACACCGGGGAGCTGTTTTTT.

The V gene is TRBV5-6, the J gene TRBJ2-5; 7 bases match TRBD1. The CDR3 covers 13 residues. Germline V gives CDR1 SGHDT, CDR2 YYEEEE. The trim removed 7 bases at V and 2 bases at J, leaving 5 bases unmatched. The CDR3 sequence: CASFGQEQETQYF. CDR3 DNA sequence: TGTGCCAGCTTCGGACAGGAACAAGAGACCCAGTACTTC.